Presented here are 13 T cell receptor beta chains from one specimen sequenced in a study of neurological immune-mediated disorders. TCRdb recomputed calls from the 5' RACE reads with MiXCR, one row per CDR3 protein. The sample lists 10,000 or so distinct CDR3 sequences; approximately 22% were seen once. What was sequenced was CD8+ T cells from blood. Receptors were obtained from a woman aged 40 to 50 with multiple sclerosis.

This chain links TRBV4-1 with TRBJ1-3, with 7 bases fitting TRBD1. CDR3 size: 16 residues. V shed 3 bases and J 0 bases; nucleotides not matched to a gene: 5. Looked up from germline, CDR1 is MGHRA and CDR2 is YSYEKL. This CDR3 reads CASSHADRTSGNTIYF. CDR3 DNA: TGCGCCAGCAGCCACGCGGACAGGACCTCTGGAAACACCATATATTTT.

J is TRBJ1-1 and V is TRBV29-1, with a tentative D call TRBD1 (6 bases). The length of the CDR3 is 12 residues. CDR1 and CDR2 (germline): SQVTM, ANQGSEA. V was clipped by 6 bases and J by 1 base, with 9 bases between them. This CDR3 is CSVHRENTEAFF. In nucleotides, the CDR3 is TGCAGCGTCCACAGGGAGAACACTGAAGCTTTCTTT. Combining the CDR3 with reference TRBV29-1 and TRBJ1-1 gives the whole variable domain SAVISQKPSRDICQRGTSLTIQCQVDSQVTMMFWYRQQPGQSLTLIATANQGSEATYESGFVIDKFPISRPNLTFSTLTVSNMSPEDSSIYLCSVHRENTEAFFGQGTRLTVV.

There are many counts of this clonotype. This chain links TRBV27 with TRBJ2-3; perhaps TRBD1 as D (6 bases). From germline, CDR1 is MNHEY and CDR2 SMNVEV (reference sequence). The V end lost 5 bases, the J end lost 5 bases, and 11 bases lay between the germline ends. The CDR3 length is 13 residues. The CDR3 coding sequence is TGTGCCAGCAGTGTCTTCAGGGGAGATACGCAGTATTTT. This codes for CASSVFRGDTQYF.

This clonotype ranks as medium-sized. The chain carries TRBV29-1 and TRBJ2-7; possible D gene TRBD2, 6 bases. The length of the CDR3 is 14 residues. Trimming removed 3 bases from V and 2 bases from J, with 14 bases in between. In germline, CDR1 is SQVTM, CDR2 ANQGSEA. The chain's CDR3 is CSVDDGGAPYEQYF. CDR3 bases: TGCAGCGTTGACGACGGAGGGGCCCCCTACGAGCAGTACTTC.

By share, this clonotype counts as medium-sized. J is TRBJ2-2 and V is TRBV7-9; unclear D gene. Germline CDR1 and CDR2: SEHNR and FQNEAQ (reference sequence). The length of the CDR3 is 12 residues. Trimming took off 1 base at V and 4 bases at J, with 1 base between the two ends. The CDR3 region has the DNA TGTGCCAGCAGCTTAGGCACCGGGGAGCTGTTTTTT. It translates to CASSLGTGELFF.

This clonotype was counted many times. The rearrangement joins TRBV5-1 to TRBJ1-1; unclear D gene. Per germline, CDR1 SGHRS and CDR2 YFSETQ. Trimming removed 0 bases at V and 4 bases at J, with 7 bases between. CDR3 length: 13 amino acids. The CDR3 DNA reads TGCGCCAGCAGCTTGGGGAGGCGCACTGAAGCTTTCTTT. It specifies CASSLGRRTEAFF.

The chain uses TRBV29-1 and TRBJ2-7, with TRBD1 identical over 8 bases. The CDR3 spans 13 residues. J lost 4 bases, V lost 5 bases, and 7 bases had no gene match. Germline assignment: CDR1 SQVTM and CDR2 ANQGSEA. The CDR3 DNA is TGCAGCGTTTGGACAGGGAAGGCGTACGAGCAGTACTTC. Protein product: CSVWTGKAYEQYF.

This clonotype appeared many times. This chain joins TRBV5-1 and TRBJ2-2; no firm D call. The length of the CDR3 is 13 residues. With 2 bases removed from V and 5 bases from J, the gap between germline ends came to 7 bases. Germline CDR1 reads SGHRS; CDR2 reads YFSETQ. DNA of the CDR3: TGCGCCAGCAGCTTCAAAGCAACCGGGGAGCTGTTTTTT. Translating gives CASSFKATGELFF.

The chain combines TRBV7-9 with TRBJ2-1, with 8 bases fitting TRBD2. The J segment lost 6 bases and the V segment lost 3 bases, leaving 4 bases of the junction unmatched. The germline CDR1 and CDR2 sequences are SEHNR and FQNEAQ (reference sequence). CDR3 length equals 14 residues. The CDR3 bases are TGTGCCAGCAGCTTTCGACTAGCGCCCAATGAGCAGTTCTTC. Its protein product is CASSFRLAPNEQFF. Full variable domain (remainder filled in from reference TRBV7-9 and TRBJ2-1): DTGVSQNPRHKITKRGQNVTFRCDPISEHNRLYWYRQTLGQGPEFLTYFQNEAQLEKSRLLSDRFSAERPKGSFSTLEIQRTEQGDSAMYLCASSFRLAPNEQFFGPGTRLTVL.

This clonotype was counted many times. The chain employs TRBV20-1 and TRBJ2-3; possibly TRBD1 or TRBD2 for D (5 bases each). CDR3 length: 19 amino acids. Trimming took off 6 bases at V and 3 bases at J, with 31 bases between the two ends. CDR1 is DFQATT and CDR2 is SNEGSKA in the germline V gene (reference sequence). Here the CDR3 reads CSADGIPGPTRKGTDTQYF. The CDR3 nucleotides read TGCAGTGCCGACGGGATTCCGGGACCGACAAGGAAGGGAACAGATACGCAGTATTTT.

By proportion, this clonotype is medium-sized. In DNA, the CDR3 is TGTGCCACCAGCAGAGTCGCTTGGGGCGAGGGCACAGATACGCAGTATTTT. Its translation is CATSRVAWGEGTDTQYF. The chain carries TRBV15 and TRBJ2-3, with D possibly TRBD1 on 5 matching bases. Germline values: CDR1 LNHNV, CDR2 YYDKDF (reference sequence). The CDR3 is made up of 17 amino acids. The ends were cut back, 1 base at V and 1 base at J, with 15 bases in the middle.

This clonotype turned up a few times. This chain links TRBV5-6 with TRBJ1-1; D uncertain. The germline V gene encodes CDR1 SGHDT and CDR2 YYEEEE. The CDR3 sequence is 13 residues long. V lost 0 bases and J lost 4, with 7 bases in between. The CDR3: CASSLAGSTEAFF. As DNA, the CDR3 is TGTGCCAGCAGCTTGGCGGGGAGCACTGAAGCTTTCTTT.

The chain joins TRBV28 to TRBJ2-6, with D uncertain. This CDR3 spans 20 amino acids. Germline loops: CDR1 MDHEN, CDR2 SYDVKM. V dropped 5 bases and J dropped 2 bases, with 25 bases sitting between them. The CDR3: CASSRKFSVALLTGANVLTF. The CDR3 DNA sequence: TGTGCCAGCAGTAGGAAATTTTCCGTTGCTCTGCTAACTGGGGCCAACGTCCTGACTTTC.